This TCR beta chain was identified during a study of blood T cell repertoires in COVID-19. Assay used: immunoSEQ multiplex PCR; TCRdb lists only in-frame clones, some missing. This sample has about 210,000 clones, with approximately 87% found just once. V lost 5 bases and J lost 7, with 15 bases in between. CDR1 and CDR2 from the germline V gene are LGHDT and YNNKEL (reference sequence). This CDR3 region has 14 residues. The sequence derives from a man aged 55 to 70 who had recovered from COVID-19. The sequenced sample consisted of peripheral blood. The rearrangement links TRBV3-1 (or the pseudogene TRBV3-2) to TRBJ2-1; no clear D gene. CDR3 sequence (DNA): TGTGCCAGCAGCTACCTAACGAGCCGAAATGAGCAGTTCTTC. As protein: CASSYLTSRNEQFF.